The clone carrying this T cell receptor (beta chain) showed up just a few times. This entry belongs to a study of shared T cell receptors in the human thymus. The CDR3 runs to 16 residues. Germline V lookup: CDR1 SGHRS, CDR2 YFSETQ. The J segment lost 5 bases and the V segment lost 2 bases, leaving 10 bases of the junction unmatched. Sequencing was performed with immunoSEQ multiplex PCR; in TCRdb, only in-frame clones are kept and a portion is missing. The sample carries about 660,000 clones, roughly 86% recorded once. The same sample was also studied in work on human thymus T cells. As reported in that work: Corrective heart surgery yielded the resections from which the thymus tissue came.

The TCR comes from a boy in the first two years of life with a congenital heart defect. The sequenced sample was thymocytes. The J gene is TRBJ1-1, the V gene TRBV5-1, with 9 bases matching TRBD1. CDR3 in DNA: TGCGCCAGCAGCTTTGGACAGGGGTGGGAGAGGACTGAAGCTTTCTTT. Translation: CASSFGQGWERTEAFF.